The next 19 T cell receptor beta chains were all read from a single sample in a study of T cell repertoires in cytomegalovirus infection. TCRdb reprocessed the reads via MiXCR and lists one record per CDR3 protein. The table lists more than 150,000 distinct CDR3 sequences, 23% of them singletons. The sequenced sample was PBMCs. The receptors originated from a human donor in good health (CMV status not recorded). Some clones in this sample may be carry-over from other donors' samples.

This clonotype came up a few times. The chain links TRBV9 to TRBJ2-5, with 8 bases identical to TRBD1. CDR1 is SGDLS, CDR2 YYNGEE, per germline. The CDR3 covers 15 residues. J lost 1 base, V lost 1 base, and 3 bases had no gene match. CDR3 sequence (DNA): TGTGCCAGCAGCGTATCAGGGGGCGGCCAAGAGACCCAGTACTTC. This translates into CASSVSGGGQETQYF.

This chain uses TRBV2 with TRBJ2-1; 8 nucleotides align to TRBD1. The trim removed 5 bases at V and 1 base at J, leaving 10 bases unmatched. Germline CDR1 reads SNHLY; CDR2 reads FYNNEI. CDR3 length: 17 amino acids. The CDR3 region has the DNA TGTGCCAGCAGTAAGGGATCGACAGGGGCATCCTACAATGAGCAGTTCTTC. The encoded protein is CASSKGSTGASYNEQFF.

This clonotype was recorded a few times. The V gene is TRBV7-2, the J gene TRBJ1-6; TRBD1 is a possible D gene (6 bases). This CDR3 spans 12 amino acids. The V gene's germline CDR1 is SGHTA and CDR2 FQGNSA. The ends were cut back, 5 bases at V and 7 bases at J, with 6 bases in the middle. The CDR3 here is CASSQGNSPLHF. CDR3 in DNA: TGTGCCAGCAGCCAGGGGAATTCACCCCTCCACTTT.

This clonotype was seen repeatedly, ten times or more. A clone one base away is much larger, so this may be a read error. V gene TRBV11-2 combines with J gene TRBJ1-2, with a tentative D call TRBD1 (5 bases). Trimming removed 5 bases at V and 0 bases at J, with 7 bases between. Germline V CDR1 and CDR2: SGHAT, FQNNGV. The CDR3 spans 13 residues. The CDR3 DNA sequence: TGTGCCAGCAGCCCGACAGCTAACTATGGCTACACCTTC. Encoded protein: CASSPTANYGYTF.

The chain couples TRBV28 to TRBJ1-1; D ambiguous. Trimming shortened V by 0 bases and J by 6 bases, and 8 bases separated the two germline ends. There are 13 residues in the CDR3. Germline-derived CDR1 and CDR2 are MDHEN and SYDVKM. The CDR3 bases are TGTGCCAGCAGTTTATGGTCGGAGTCTGAAGCTTTCTTT. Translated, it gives CASSLWSESEAFF.

The CDR3 loop is CASSSYRVHLTYEQYF. CDR3 bases: TGTGCCAGCAGCTCGTACAGGGTTCACCTAACGTACGAGCAGTACTTC. The chain employs TRBV7-6 and TRBJ2-7; possibly TRBD1 for D (6 bases). CDR1 is SGHVS, CDR2 FNYEAQ, per germline. Trimming pared 4 bases from V and 4 bases from J, leaving 20 bases between. The CDR3 is 16 residues long.

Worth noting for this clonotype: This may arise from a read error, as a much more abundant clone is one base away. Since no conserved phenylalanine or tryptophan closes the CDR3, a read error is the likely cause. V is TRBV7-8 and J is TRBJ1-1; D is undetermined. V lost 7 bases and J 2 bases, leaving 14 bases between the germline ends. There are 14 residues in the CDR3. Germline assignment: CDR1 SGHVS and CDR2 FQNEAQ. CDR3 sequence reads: CASTPLTLNTEAFV. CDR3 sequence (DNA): TGTGCCAGCACCCCTTTGACATTAAACACTGAAGCTTTCGTT.

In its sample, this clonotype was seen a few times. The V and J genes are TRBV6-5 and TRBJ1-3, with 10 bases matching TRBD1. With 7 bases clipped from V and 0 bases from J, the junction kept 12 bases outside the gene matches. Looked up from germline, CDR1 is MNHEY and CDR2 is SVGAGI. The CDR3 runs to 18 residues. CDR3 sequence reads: CASTTGQGTRSSGNTIYF. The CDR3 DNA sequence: TGTGCCAGCACCACGGGACAGGGGACCAGAAGCTCTGGAAACACCATATATTTT.

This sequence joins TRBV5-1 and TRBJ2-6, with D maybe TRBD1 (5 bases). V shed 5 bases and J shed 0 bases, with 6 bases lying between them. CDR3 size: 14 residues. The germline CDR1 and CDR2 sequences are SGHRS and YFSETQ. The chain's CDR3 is CASRDSSGANVLTF. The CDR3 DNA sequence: TGCGCCAGCAGAGACAGCTCTGGGGCCAACGTCCTGACTTTC.

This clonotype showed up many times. The CDR3 is CASSSNPGQGAGQPQHF. CDR3 nucleotides: TGTGCCAGCAGTTCCAACCCGGGACAGGGGGCCGGTCAGCCCCAGCATTTT. This chain connects TRBV6-6 to TRBJ1-5; 12 nucleotides agree with TRBD1. The CDR3 has 17 amino acids. The germline CDR1 and CDR2 sequences are MNHNY and SVGAGI (reference sequence). With 4 bases clipped from V and 6 bases from J, the junction kept 10 bases outside the gene matches.

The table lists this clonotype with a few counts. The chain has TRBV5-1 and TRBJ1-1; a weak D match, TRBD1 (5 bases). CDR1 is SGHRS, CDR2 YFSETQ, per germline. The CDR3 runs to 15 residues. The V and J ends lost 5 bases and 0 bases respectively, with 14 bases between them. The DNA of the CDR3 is TGCGCCAGCAGGACACAGGTTTCCTTGAACACTGAAGCTTTCTTT. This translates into CASRTQVSLNTEAFF.

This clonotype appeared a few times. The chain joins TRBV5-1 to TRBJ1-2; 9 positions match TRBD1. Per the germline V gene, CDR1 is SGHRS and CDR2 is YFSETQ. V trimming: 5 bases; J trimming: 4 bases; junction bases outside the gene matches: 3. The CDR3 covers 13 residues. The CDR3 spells CASSWDRAYGYTF. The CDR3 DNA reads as TGCGCCAGCAGTTGGGACAGGGCCTATGGCTACACCTTC.

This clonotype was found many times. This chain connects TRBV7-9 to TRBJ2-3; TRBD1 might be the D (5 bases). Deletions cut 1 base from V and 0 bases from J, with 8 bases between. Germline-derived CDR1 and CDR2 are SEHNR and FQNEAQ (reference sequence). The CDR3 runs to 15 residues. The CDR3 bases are TGTGCCAGCAGCTTAGATGGGGCTAGCACAGATACGCAGTATTTT. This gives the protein CASSLDGASTDTQYF.

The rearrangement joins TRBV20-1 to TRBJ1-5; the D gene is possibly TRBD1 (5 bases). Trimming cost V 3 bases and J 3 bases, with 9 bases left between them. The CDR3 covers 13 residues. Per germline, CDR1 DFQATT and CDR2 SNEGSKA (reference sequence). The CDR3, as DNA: TGCAGTGCTAGCGAGGACAACAATCAGCCCCAGCATTTT. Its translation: CSASEDNNQPQHF.

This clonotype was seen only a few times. CDR3 residues: CASRLRGRSYGYTF. The CDR3 DNA follows: TGTGCCAGCAGACTCAGGGGGAGATCCTATGGCTACACCTTC. The chain uses TRBV27 and TRBJ1-2; 7 nucleotides agree with TRBD1. V trimming: 6 bases; J trimming: 4 bases; junction bases outside the gene matches: 8. CDR3 size: 14 residues. Germline V CDR1 and CDR2: MNHEY, SMNVEV (reference sequence).

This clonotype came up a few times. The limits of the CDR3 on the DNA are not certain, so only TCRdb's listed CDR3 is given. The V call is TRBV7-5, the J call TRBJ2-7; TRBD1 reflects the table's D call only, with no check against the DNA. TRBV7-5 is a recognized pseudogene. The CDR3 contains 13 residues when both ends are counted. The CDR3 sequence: CISVPQGRYEQYF.

For the CDR3, the DNA is TGTGCCAGCTCACTTTTTGAAGCAGGGACGGGCAGCTATGGCTACACCTTC. This gives the protein CASSLFEAGTGSYGYTF. The rearrangement joins TRBV18 to TRBJ1-2, with D perhaps matching TRBD1 (5 bases). From germline, CDR1 is KGHSH and CDR2 LQKENI. The CDR3 sequence is 17 residues long. Between the trimmed V and J ends, which lost 4 bases and 4 bases, there was a span of 22 bases.

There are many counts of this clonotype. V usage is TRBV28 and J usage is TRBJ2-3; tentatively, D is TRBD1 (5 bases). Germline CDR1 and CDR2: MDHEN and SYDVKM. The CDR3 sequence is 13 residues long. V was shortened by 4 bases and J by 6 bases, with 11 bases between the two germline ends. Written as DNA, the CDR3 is TGTGCCAGCAGTTACGGGTCAGGGGATACGCAGTATTTT. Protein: CASSYGSGDTQYF. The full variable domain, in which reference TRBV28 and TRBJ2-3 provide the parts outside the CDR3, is DVKVTQSSRYLVKRTGEKVFLECVQDMDHENMFWYRQDPGLGLRLIYFSYDVKMKEKGDIPEGYSVSREKKERFSLILESASTNQTSMYLCASSYGSGDTQYFGPGTRLTVL.

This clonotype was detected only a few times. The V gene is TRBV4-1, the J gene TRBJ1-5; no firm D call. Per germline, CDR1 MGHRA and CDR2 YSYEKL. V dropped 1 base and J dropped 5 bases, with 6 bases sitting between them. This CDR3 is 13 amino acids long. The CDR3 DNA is TGCGCCAGCAGCCAAGGCGTATATCAGCCCCAGCATTTT. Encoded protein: CASSQGVYQPQHF.